Given below is one TCR beta chain in context. Its specificity is unknown. Both 60 Vbeta primers and 13 Jbeta primers went into the PCR. TCRdb keeps only in-frame clones here, not all; method: immunoSEQ multiplex PCR. The profile shows 270,000 or so clones, about nine tenths of them singletons. This record belongs to a study of cytomegalovirus exposure and HLA in healthy donors. Regarding the study as a whole: In a later analysis, a missense DCLRE1C variant was linked to TCR beta V- and J-gene trimming. Per a prior analysis, the majority of TCR beta V segments were productive roughly 87% or roughly 30% of the time.

CDR3 size: 13 residues. Looked up from germline, CDR1 is LNHDA and CDR2 is SQIVND (reference sequence). V lost 9 bases and J lost 3; bases outside the gene matches: 6. The sequence derives from a girl aged 2 to 9 in good health and CMV-seronegative. V and J are TRBV19 and TRBJ1-1, with 8 bases matching TRBD1. The sequencing input was PBMCs. The CDR3 is CASLDRADTEAFF. The CDR3 region has the DNA TGTGCCAGCCTGGACAGGGCTGACACTGAAGCTTTCTTT. The whole variable domain, filled in from reference TRBV19 and TRBJ1-1, reads DGGITQSPKYLFRKEGQNVTLSCEQNLNHDAMYWYRQDPGQGLRLIYYSQIVNDFQKGDIAEGYSVSREKKESFPLTVTSAQKNPTAFYLCASLDRADTEAFFGQGTRLTVV.